This T cell receptor (beta chain) was identified during a study of blood T cells in healthy people across ages. General observations from the study: Both higher diversity and more naive CD4+ cells marked long-lived donors when set against aged donors.

CDR1 and CDR2 from the germline V gene are MDHEN and SYDVKM. V shed 5 bases and J shed 9 bases, with 20 bases lying between them. The CDR3 has 15 residues. To note about this clonotype: Its specificity is not known.

A second PCR, run for about 7 to 11 cycles, used a sample-barcoded 5' primer plus a J-beta primer mix. Sequencing recovered at least 2.5 million CDR3-containing paired-end reads from each sample. In TCRdb, the 5' RACE reads were re-called with MiXCR into one record per CDR3 protein. The sample has approximately 400,000 distinct CDR3 sequences; about 49% are singletons. Specimen: blood. This receptor was obtained from a man aged 55 to 70 in good health. This chain connects TRBV28 to TRBJ1-5, with D tentatively TRBD1 (5 bases). This chain's CDR3 is CASSRSTQGGRPQHF. In DNA form, the CDR3 reads TGTGCCAGCAGTCGAAGTACCCAGGGCGGTCGGCCCCAGCATTTT.